Following are 27 T cell receptor beta chains from one sample sequenced in a study of blood T cell repertoires in COVID-19. Method: immunoSEQ multiplex PCR; TCRdb's copy keeps in-frame clones and lacks some. The data hold about 310,000 clones, with 85% observed a single time. Sequenced input: PBMCs or T cells enriched from blood (not recorded which). The receptors derive from a woman aged 30 to 39 who had been exposed to COVID-19.

The genes are TRBV2 and TRBJ2-1; no definite D call. The CDR3 sequence is 11 residues long. Trimming shortened V by 5 bases and J by 10 bases, and 9 bases separated the two germline ends. The V gene's germline CDR1 is SNHLY and CDR2 FYNNEI. CDR3 amino acids: CASSTTGEQFF. For the CDR3, the DNA is TGTGCCAGCAGTACTACTGGGGAGCAGTTCTTC.

The V gene is TRBV3-1 (or the pseudogene TRBV3-2), the J gene TRBJ1-1, with no clear D. The V gene's germline CDR1 is LGHDT and CDR2 YNNKEL (reference sequence). Trimming removed 2 bases from V and 2 bases from J, with 9 bases in between. The CDR3 has 14 amino acids. CDR3 loop: CASSQLGRNTEAFF. The CDR3, as DNA: TGTGCCAGCAGCCAATTAGGGAGAAACACTGAAGCTTTCTTT.

The chain joins TRBV14 to TRBJ2-7; a weak D match, TRBD2 (6 bases). V was pared by 3 bases and J by 3 bases, with 15 bases between. The CDR3 has 15 residues. Germline loops: CDR1 SGHDN, CDR2 FVKESK. The CDR3 loop is CASSQNRDSYYEQYF. The DNA of the CDR3 is TGTGCCAGCAGCCAGAACCGGGACTCCTACTACGAGCAGTACTTC.

This sequence joins TRBV30 and TRBJ1-3; 8 positions agree with TRBD1. The V and J ends lost 3 bases and 3 bases, in that order; junction bases with no gene match: 7. CDR1 and CDR2 from the germline V gene are GTSNPN and SVGIG (reference sequence). The CDR3 extends over 15 amino acids. CDR3: CAWRATGGYGNTIYF. DNA of the CDR3: TGTGCCTGGAGAGCAACAGGGGGTTATGGAAACACCATATATTTT.

The rearrangement uses TRBV20-1 and TRBJ2-3; TRBD1 matches 7 bases. Germline trimming cut 3 bases from V and 2 bases from J; bases unmatched to any gene: 11. The germline V gene has CDR1 DFQATT and CDR2 SNEGSKA (reference sequence). The CDR3 loop spans 16 amino acids. CDR3: CSASGQGVGFTDTQYF. The CDR3 bases are TGCAGTGCTAGTGGGCAGGGGGTCGGCTTCACAGATACGCAGTATTTT.

V gene TRBV27 combines with J gene TRBJ2-7; 9 nucleotides agree with TRBD1. The CDR3 has 15 amino acids. Germline V gene data show CDR1 as MNHEY and CDR2 as SMNVEV (reference sequence). The V and J ends lost 2 bases and 3 bases, in that order; junction bases with no gene match: 5. The CDR3 bases are TGTGCCAGCAGTTTAACAGGGGGCGGATACTACGAGCAGTACTTC. It is translated as CASSLTGGGYYEQYF.

CDR3: CASSRGQGGEAFF. In DNA, the CDR3 is TGTGCCAGCAGTCGGGGACAGGGAGGTGAAGCTTTCTTT. The chain carries TRBV7-3 and TRBJ1-1; 9 bases map to TRBD1. V was pared by 6 bases and J by 7 bases, with 6 bases of the junction left unmatched. The CDR3 totals 13 residues. Germline values: CDR1 SGHTA, CDR2 FQGTGA. Together with reference TRBV7-3 and TRBJ1-1, the CDR3 gives the full variable domain: GAGVSQTPSNKVTEKGKYVELRCDPISGHTALYWYRQSLGQGPEFLIYFQGTGAADDSGLPNDRFFAVRPEGSVSTLKIQRTERGDSAVYLCASSRGQGGEAFFGQGTRLTVV.

This clone has just a few counts. The rearrangement links TRBV6-6 to TRBJ1-2, with TRBD1 identical over 7 bases. V was clipped by 4 bases and J by 5 bases; unmatched bases: 10. Germline V gene sequence: CDR1 MNHNY, CDR2 SVGAGI (reference sequence). The CDR3 has 15 amino acids. CDR3 residues: CASSSTGEVGYGYTF. CDR3 DNA: TGTGCCAGCAGTTCCACAGGGGAAGTGGGGTATGGCTACACCTTC.

V gene TRBV28 combines with J gene TRBJ1-1; TRBD1 is a possible D gene (6 bases). Deletions cut 9 bases from V and 1 base from J, with 12 bases between. The V gene's germline CDR1 is MDHEN and CDR2 SYDVKM. This CDR3 is built from 13 residues. The CDR3 nucleotides are TGTGCCAGTGAACGGACAGAGAACACTGAAGCTTTCTTT. Encoded protein: CASERTENTEAFF.

The V gene is TRBV19, the J gene TRBJ1-2; 7 positions match TRBD1. CDR3 length: 13 amino acids. J lost 1 base, V lost 9 bases, and 5 bases had no gene match. Germline V lookup: CDR1 LNHDA, CDR2 SQIVND (reference sequence). As DNA, the CDR3 is TGTGCCAGCCGGGACAGCCTTAACTATGGCTACACCTTC. Protein product: CASRDSLNYGYTF.

The gene calls are TRBV1 and TRBJ1-1; TRBD1, the D gene given by the table, was not confirmed from the DNA. TRBV1 is a pseudogene segment. This CDR3 is 14 amino acids long. The CDR3 is CTSSQTGGSTEAFF. The CDR3 DNA follows: TGCACCAGCAGCCAGACAGGGGGAAGCACTGAAGCTTTCTTT.

The chain links TRBV7-9 to TRBJ2-2; D might be TRBD1 (6 bases). This CDR3 contains 19 residues. The V gene's germline CDR1 is SEHNR and CDR2 FQNEAQ (reference sequence). Trimming cost V 5 bases and J 0 bases, with 22 bases left between them. The CDR3: CASSTAYGANRANTGELFF. The CDR3 DNA sequence: TGTGCCAGCAGCACAGCCTATGGGGCGAACAGGGCGAACACCGGGGAGCTGTTTTTT.

The chain has TRBV30 and TRBJ2-3; a possible D gene is TRBD2 (6 bases). V was pared by 2 bases and J by 5 bases, with 14 bases between. Per the germline V gene, CDR1 is GTSNPN and CDR2 is SVGIG (reference sequence). This CDR3 comprises 14 residues. CDR3 coding DNA: TGTGCCTGGAGTCGGGGGAGTAGGGGAGATACGCAGTATTTT. It specifies CAWSRGSRGDTQYF.

The CDR3, as DNA: TGTGCCAGCTCACCACCGGGGGGTAGCTATGGCTACACCTTC. As protein: CASSPPGGSYGYTF. The J gene is TRBJ1-2, the V gene TRBV18, with D perhaps TRBD1 (5 bases). Germline values: CDR1 KGHSH, CDR2 LQKENI. The CDR3 loop spans 14 amino acids. Deletions cut 0 bases from V and 4 bases from J, with 9 bases between.

The V and J genes are TRBV3-1 (or the pseudogene TRBV3-2) and TRBJ2-1; 7 nucleotides match TRBD2. V gave up 2 bases and J gave up 2 bases; unmatched junction bases: 6. The CDR3 length is 16 residues. The germline CDR1 and CDR2 sequences are LGHDT and YNNKEL (reference sequence). The CDR3 coding sequence is TGTGCCAGCAGCCAAAGCCCGGGACTAACCTACAATGAGCAGTTCTTC. Protein product: CASSQSPGLTYNEQFF.

CDR3 DNA sequence: TGTGCCAGCAGCGTAGAGGGGAACTCTGGAAACACCATATATTTT. As protein: CASSVEGNSGNTIYF. The chain links TRBV9 to TRBJ1-3, with D possibly being TRBD1 (5 bases). Germline V gene sequence: CDR1 SGDLS, CDR2 YYNGEE. Trimming removed 0 bases at V and 0 bases at J, with 7 bases between. The CDR3 has 15 residues.

This sequence joins TRBV4-3 and TRBJ2-7, with TRBD2 matching 7 bases. Trimming took 0 bases from V and 3 from J; bases not matched to a gene: 8. CDR1 is LGHNA and CDR2 is YSLEER in the germline V gene. This CDR3 region has 16 residues. The CDR3 loop reads CASSQDQSSGGYEQYF. For the CDR3, the DNA is TGCGCCAGCAGCCAAGATCAATCTAGCGGTGGCTACGAGCAGTACTTC.

V gene TRBV30 combines with J gene TRBJ1-6, with TRBD1 as a possible D gene (6 bases). The CDR3 consists of 14 residues. V lost 8 bases, J lost 5 bases, and 16 bases lay in between. Germline V gene sequence: CDR1 GTSNPN, CDR2 SVGIG (reference sequence). CDR3 protein: CAGTGTLNNSPLHF. In nucleotides, the CDR3 is TGTGCCGGGACCGGGACACTTAATAATTCACCCCTCCACTTT. Based on the CDR3 plus reference TRBV30 and TRBJ1-6, the full variable domain is SQTIHQWPATLVQPVGSPLSLECTVEGTSNPNLYWYRQAAGRGLQLLFYSVGIGQISSEVPQNLSASRPQDRQFILSSKKLLLSDSGFYLCAGTGTLNNSPLHFGNGTRLTVT.

This clone came up once. The V gene is TRBV12-3 or TRBV12-4, the J gene TRBJ1-1; TRBD1 might be the D (5 bases). This CDR3 is built from 13 residues. Trimming took off 7 bases at V and 7 bases at J, with 16 bases between the two ends. The CDR3 region is CASKLTEIDEAFF. The CDR3 DNA is TGTGCCAGCAAGCTGACAGAAATCGATGAAGCTTTCTTT.

Only one count was recorded for this clone. The chain employs TRBV7-2 and TRBJ1-2; TRBD1 might be the D (6 bases). In germline, CDR1 is SGHTA, CDR2 FQGNSA. Trimming stripped 7 bases from V and 10 bases from J, with 31 bases between. The CDR3 spans 17 residues. The DNA for the CDR3 is TGTGCCAGCACCGATCCGGGGACACCAGTCCCTTCTATCGCCTACACCTTC. Translating gives CASTDPGTPVPSIAYTF.

The gene calls are TRBV20-1 and TRBJ1-5; D call uncertain. Trimming took 3 bases from V and 6 from J, leaving 18 bases between them. CDR3 length: 15 residues. Germline CDR1 and CDR2: DFQATT and SNEGSKA (reference sequence). The CDR3 loop is CSASAVGGIGQPQHF. DNA for the CDR3: TGCAGTGCTAGTGCCGTAGGAGGGATCGGTCAGCCCCAGCATTTT.

The chain employs TRBV20-1 and TRBJ1-5; D may be TRBD1 (5 bases). CDR3 length equals 14 residues. The germline gives CDR1 DFQATT, CDR2 SNEGSKA (reference sequence). Trimming pared 3 bases from V and 4 bases from J, leaving 13 bases between. CDR3: CSASTGGGNQPQHF. The CDR3 DNA follows: TGCAGTGCTAGTACGGGCGGGGGAAATCAGCCCCAGCATTTT.

The rearrangement uses TRBV6-2 or TRBV6-3 and TRBJ1-5; D is undetermined. V lost 4 bases, J lost 1 base, and 11 bases lay in between. Germline V gene lookup returns CDR1 MNHEY and CDR2 SVGEGT. The CDR3 is 15 amino acids. The CDR3 loop reads CASSSLGVSNQPQHF. CDR3 DNA sequence: TGTGCCAGCAGTTCATTGGGAGTGAGCAATCAGCCCCAGCATTTT.

The chain joins TRBV19 to TRBJ2-7; the match to TRBD1 covers 9 bases. With V trimmed by 4 bases and J by 1 base, 2 bases remained unmatched. CDR1 and CDR2 (germline): LNHDA, SQIVND (reference sequence). CDR3 length: 14 amino acids. CDR3 residues: CASSTDRGSYEQYF. In DNA, the CDR3 is TGTGCCAGTAGTACAGACAGGGGGTCCTACGAGCAGTACTTC. The whole variable domain, remainder taken from reference TRBV19 and TRBJ2-7, is DGGITQSPKYLFRKEGQNVTLSCEQNLNHDAMYWYRQDPGQGLRLIYYSQIVNDFQKGDIAEGYSVSREKKESFPLTVTSAQKNPTAFYLCASSTDRGSYEQYFGPGTRLTVT.

This chain uses TRBV6-2 or TRBV6-3 with TRBJ2-7; TRBD1 is a possible D gene (6 bases). The CDR3 loop spans 14 amino acids. Trimming removed 5 bases at V and 2 bases at J, with 13 bases between. Germline values: CDR1 MNHEY, CDR2 SVGEGT. The CDR3 DNA reads TGTGCCAGCAGTCCACCAGGGGTCCCCTACGAGCAGTACTTC. As protein: CASSPPGVPYEQYF.

This sequence joins TRBV3-1 (or the pseudogene TRBV3-2) and TRBJ1-3; D is possibly TRBD1 (6 bases). The CDR3 runs to 14 residues. Germline V gene lookup returns CDR1 LGHDT and CDR2 YNNKEL (reference sequence). Trimming took off 3 bases at V and 6 bases at J, with 12 bases between the two ends. CDR3 DNA: TGTGCCAGCAGCCACGGCAGGGGCCAAAACACCATATATTTT. Translated, it gives CASSHGRGQNTIYF.

This clone has more than one count but fewer than ten. This chain joins TRBV6-5 and TRBJ1-5; TRBD1 matches 9 bases. Germline CDR1 and CDR2: MNHEY and SVGAGI. This CDR3 is 16 amino acids long. Trimming at V came to 4 bases and at J to 5 bases, leaving 9 bases not matched to a gene. This CDR3 reads CASSSGPGQGYQPQHF. Written as DNA, the CDR3 is TGTGCCAGCAGTTCTGGACCGGGACAGGGTTATCAGCCCCAGCATTTT.